These T cell receptor beta chains were read from a single sample in a study of blood T cells in healthy people across ages. TCRdb processed the 5' RACE reads anew with MiXCR; each CDR3 protein has one entry. The table includes 1.5 million to 2 million distinct CDR3 sequences, 28% detected once. Source material: blood. These receptors were collected from a woman aged 25-40 years in good health. The CDR3 runs from the conserved cysteine through the conserved F or W. The D gene is left open where the match is weak. The size entry is marked missing in some rows and otherwise reads once, few, many or a size class.

>TRBV4-2|TRBD2|TRBJ2-3|.
CASSQVELAGGDTDTQYF
TGTGCCAGCAGCCAAGTGGAACTAGCGGGGGGTGACACAGATACGCAGTATTTT
>TRBV12-3/TRBV12-4|TRBD2|TRBJ2-3|.
CASSLTSTWGDTQYF
TGTGCCAGCAGTTTGACTAGCACATGGGGGGATACGCAGTATTTT
>TRBV2|.|TRBJ2-3|.
CASSDGAVDTQYF
TGTGCCAGCAGTGATGGGGCCGTAGATACGCAGTATTTT
>TRBV5-1|TRBD1|TRBJ2-5|few
CASSGSFRDRGETQYF
TGCGCCAGCAGCGGCTCCTTCCGGGACAGGGGAGAGACCCAGTACTTC
>TRBV10-3|.|TRBJ2-7|many
CAISPAQSDEQYF
TGTGCCATCAGTCCCGCCCAGAGCGACGAGCAGTACTTC
>TRBV18|.|TRBJ2-2|.
CASSPRHPNTGELFF
TGTGCCAGCTCACCGAGGCACCCGAACACCGGGGAGCTGTTTTTT
>TRBV20-1|.|TRBJ2-6|many
CSAKGGSGANVLTF
TGCAGTGCGAAAGGCGGCTCTGGGGCCAACGTCCTGACTTTC
>TRBV5-1|TRBD1|TRBJ1-2|few
CASSSTGTGGLYGYTF
TGCGCCAGCAGCTCGACCGGGACAGGGGGTCTTTATGGCTACACCTTC
>TRBV3-1|.|TRBJ2-1|many
CASSQVGGSYNEQFF
TGTGCCAGCAGCCAAGTCGGAGGGTCCTACAATGAGCAGTTCTTC
>TRBV5-1|.|TRBJ2-5|.
CASSLEERALWVQETQYF
TGCGCCAGCAGCTTGGAAGAGCGGGCCCTTTGGGTTCAAGAGACCCAGTACTTC
>TRBV7-6|TRBD1|TRBJ2-7|many
CASSSWGTGEYEQYF
TGTGCCAGCAGCTCATGGGGGACAGGGGAGTACGAGCAGTACTTC
>TRBV7-2|.|TRBJ2-3|many
CASSPWGDTQYF
TGTGCCAGCTCACCATGGGGGGATACGCAGTATTTT
>TRBV7-2|TRBD1|TRBJ2-5|.
CASSLTLGTGGKTQYF
TGTGCCAGCAGCTTAACATTAGGGACAGGCGGAAAGACCCAGTACTTC
>TRBV24-1|TRBD1|TRBJ2-4|many
CAPEGGERVCGKNIQYF
TGTGCCCCGGAAGGGGGCGAACGGGTCTGCGGCAAAAACATTCAGTACTTC
>TRBV15|TRBD1|TRBJ1-6|few
CATSRHGTGYNSPLHF
TGTGCCACCAGCAGACACGGGACAGGTTATAATTCACCCCTCCACTTT
>TRBV20-1|.|TRBJ2-5|.
CSASEASGTQYF
TGCAGTGCTAGTGAGGCCTCAGGGACCCAGTACTTC
>TRBV20-1|.|TRBJ1-2|once
CSVSQDNYGYTF
TGCAGTGTTTCACAGGATAACTATGGCTACACCTTC
>TRBV21-1|.|TRBJ2-7|.
CASWESPGNEQYF
TGTGCCAGCTGGGAATCCCCGGGAAACGAGCAGTACTTC
>TRBV5-6|.|TRBJ2-2|.
CASSLAFGSWTGELFF
TGTGCCAGCAGCTTGGCGTTCGGGTCGTGGACCGGGGAGCTGTTTTTT
>TRBV29-1|.|TRBJ2-3|few
CSVTTGTDTQYF
TGCAGCGTTACGACAGGCACAGATACGCAGTATTTT
>TRBV6-1|.|TRBJ2-5|few
CTSSVQGWGETQYF
TGTACCAGTTCAGTACAGGGATGGGGTGAGACCCAGTACTTC
>TRBV24-1|.|TRBJ2-3|few
CATSDSRGAWADTQYF
TGTGCCACCAGTGACTCCCGCGGAGCGTGGGCAGATACGCAGTATTTT
>TRBV7-9|TRBD1|TRBJ1-4|.
CASSLAEGAVEKLFF
TGTGCCAGCAGCTTAGCGGAGGGGGCGGTGGAAAAACTGTTTTTT
>TRBV7-9|TRBD1|TRBJ2-5|many
CASSPRTGNGETQYF
TGTGCCAGCAGCCCCCGGACAGGGAACGGAGAGACCCAGTACTTC
>TRBV12-3/TRBV12-4|TRBD1|TRBJ2-4|.
CASSPTKGQGAREQYF
TGTGCCAGCAGTCCAACAAAGGGACAGGGGGCGAGGGAGCAGTACTTC
>TRBV15|.|TRBJ1-6|many
CATSRDTGNSPLHF
TGTGCCACCAGCAGAGATACAGGCAATTCACCCCTCCACTTT
>TRBV28|TRBD1|TRBJ1-2|.
CASSSGGQGHYGYTF
TGTGCCAGCAGTTCCGGGGGACAGGGGCACTATGGCTACACCTTC
>TRBV3-1|.|TRBJ2-1|.
CASSQFFRSYNEQFF
TGTGCCAGCAGCCAATTCTTCCGCTCCTACAATGAGCAGTTCTTC
>TRBV20-1|TRBD2|TRBJ2-5|few
CSASPSGPLGETQYF
TGCAGTGCTAGCCCTAGCGGGCCTCTCGGCGAGACCCAGTACTTC
>TRBV4-3|.|TRBJ2-1|.
CANATRKSYNEQFF
TGCGCCAATGCGACTAGAAAGTCCTACAATGAGCAGTTCTTC
>TRBV10-3|.|TRBJ1-2|many
CAISLAGDHYGYTF
TGTGCCATCAGCCTCGCGGGGGATCACTATGGCTACACCTTC
>TRBV13|TRBD2|TRBJ2-1|once
CASSPGTSGGIDEQFF
TGTGCCAGCAGCCCCGGGACTAGCGGGGGTATCGATGAGCAGTTCTTC
>TRBV20-1|.|TRBJ2-1|few
CSSHPRINNEQFF
TGCAGTTCGCACCCCCGAATCAACAATGAGCAGTTCTTC
>TRBV6-2/TRBV6-3|.|TRBJ1-2|few
CASSYGREGYTF
TGTGCCAGCAGTTACGGCCGAGAGGGCTACACCTTC
>TRBV10-3|.|TRBJ2-1|.
CAIREADSYEQFF
TGTGCCATCAGGGAAGCTGACTCCTATGAGCAGTTCTTC
>TRBV27|TRBD1|TRBJ2-7|few
CASRPNRGVSYEQYF
TGTGCCAGCAGGCCCAACAGGGGGGTCTCCTACGAGCAGTACTTC
>TRBV29-1|TRBD1|TRBJ2-1|few
CSVWTGTGYNEQFF
TGCAGCGTTTGGACCGGGACAGGGTACAATGAGCAGTTCTTC
>TRBV20-1|.|TRBJ1-5|.
CSANEGGPPQPQHF
TGCAGTGCCAACGAGGGCGGCCCCCCTCAGCCCCAGCATTTT
>TRBV27|.|TRBJ2-5|.
CASSQTGFRETQYF
TGTGCCAGCAGCCAAACAGGGTTCCGAGAGACCCAGTACTTC
>TRBV20-1|.|TRBJ1-5|many
CSASSPYSNQPQHF
TGCAGTGCTAGCTCGCCTTATAGCAATCAGCCCCAGCATTTT
>TRBV7-9|TRBD1|TRBJ2-7|few
CASSSGQGSAYEQYF
TGTGCCAGCAGCTCAGGACAGGGGAGTGCCTACGAGCAGTACTTC
>TRBV5-1|.|TRBJ2-4|.
CASSLGLGLAKNIQYF
TGCGCCAGCAGCTTGGGCCTCGGGCTAGCCAAAAACATTCAGTACTTC
>TRBV2|TRBD1|TRBJ2-7|few
CASSEAKGTGVSYEQYF
TGTGCCAGCAGTGAAGCTAAAGGGACAGGGGTTTCCTACGAGCAGTACTTC
>TRBV2|.|TRBJ2-2|few
CASSEWRPGELFF
TGTGCCAGCAGTGAATGGCGTCCCGGGGAGCTGTTTTTT
>TRBV27|TRBD1|TRBJ1-5|few
CASRGTVNQPQHF
TGTGCCAGCAGAGGGACAGTCAATCAGCCCCAGCATTTT
>TRBV20-1|TRBD2|TRBJ2-2|few
CSARGPWTGGSSTGELFF
TGCAGTGCTAGGGGACCTTGGACTGGCGGGAGCTCAACCGGGGAGCTGTTTTTT
>TRBV6-2/TRBV6-3|TRBD2|TRBJ2-5|once
CANSYASGSRETQYF
TGTGCCAACAGTTACGCTAGCGGGAGTCGAGAGACCCAGTACTTC
>TRBV7-9|TRBD1|TRBJ1-4|.
CASSSGTGYEKLFF
TGTGCCAGCAGCTCTGGGACAGGGTATGAAAAACTGTTTTTT
>TRBV5-1|.|TRBJ2-7|many
CASSLDGDYEQYF
TGCGCCAGCAGCTTGGATGGAGACTACGAGCAGTACTTC
>TRBV14|.|TRBJ1-2|.
CASSQEFYGFSYGYTF
TGTGCCAGCAGCCAAGAATTTTATGGTTTCAGCTATGGCTACACCTTC
>TRBV20-1|TRBD2|TRBJ2-7|.
CSASRDYGGEQYF
TGCAGTGCTAGCCGGGACTATGGCGGCGAGCAGTACTTC
>TRBV11-2|.|TRBJ2-7|.
CASSLRPSGEQYF
TGTGCCAGCAGCCTAAGGCCCAGCGGGGAGCAGTACTTC
>TRBV5-1|.|TRBJ2-2|few
CASSLSDNTGELFF
TGCGCCAGCAGCTTATCGGATAACACCGGGGAGCTGTTTTTT
>TRBV28|.|TRBJ2-1|few
CASTLIPDNEQFF
TGTGCCAGCACCTTGATTCCGGACAATGAGCAGTTCTTC
>TRBV7-4|TRBD1|TRBJ1-5|.
CASSLTTHLQGVRQPQHF
TGTGCCAGCAGCTTAACTACCCATTTGCAGGGGGTGAGGCAGCCCCAGCATTTT
>TRBV2|.|TRBJ1-2|many
CASGGRGLYGYTF
TGTGCCAGTGGTGGCAGGGGCCTTTATGGCTACACCTTC
>TRBV29-1|TRBD2|TRBJ2-2|few
CSVGERGSTGELFF
TGCAGCGTTGGGGAGCGGGGGTCCACCGGGGAGCTGTTTTTT
>TRBV5-5|.|TRBJ2-7|many
CASSFPVRGRGEQYF
TGTGCCAGCAGCTTCCCCGTTCGTGGTAGGGGCGAGCAGTACTTC